The clone carrying this T cell receptor (beta chain) was observed a single time. The sample originates from a study of CD8 T cells in ankylosing spondylitis. Germline V gives CDR1 SGDLS, CDR2 YYNGEE. The ends were cut back, 2 bases at V and 0 bases at J, with 9 bases in the middle. The CDR3 contains 15 residues. TCRdb reanalysed the 5' RACE reads using MiXCR and keeps one entry per CDR3 protein. The sample holds some 30,000 distinct CDR3 sequences, roughly 33% seen once. This TCR came from a male donor with ankylosing spondylitis. Sequenced: synovial fluid, either unsorted or a sorted T cell fraction (not recorded which). The V call is TRBV9, the J call TRBJ2-1; D is unresolved. The CDR3 nucleotides are TGTGCCAGCAGCGTCCTCGCGAGCTCCTACAATGAGCAGTTCTTC. Amino acids: CASSVLASSYNEQFF.